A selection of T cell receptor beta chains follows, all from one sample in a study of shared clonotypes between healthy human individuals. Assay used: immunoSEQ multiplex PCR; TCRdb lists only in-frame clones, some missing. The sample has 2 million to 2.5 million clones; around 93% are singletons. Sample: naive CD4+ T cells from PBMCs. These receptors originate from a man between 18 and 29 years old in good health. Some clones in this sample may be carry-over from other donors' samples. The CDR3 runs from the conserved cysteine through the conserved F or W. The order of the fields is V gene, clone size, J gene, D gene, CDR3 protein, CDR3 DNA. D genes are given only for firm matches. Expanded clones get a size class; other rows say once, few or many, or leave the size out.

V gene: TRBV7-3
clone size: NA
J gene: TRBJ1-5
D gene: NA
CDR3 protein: CASSSKGVLSNQPQHF
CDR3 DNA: TGTGCCAGCAGCTCTAAAGGTGTGTTAAGCAATCAGCCCCAGCATTTT

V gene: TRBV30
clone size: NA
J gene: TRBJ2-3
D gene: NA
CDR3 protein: CAWGPTDTQYF
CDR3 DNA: TGTGCCTGGGGCCCCACAGATACGCAGTATTTT

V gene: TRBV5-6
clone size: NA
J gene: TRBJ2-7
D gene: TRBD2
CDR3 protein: CASSLSSGSSYEQYF
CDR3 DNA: TGTGCCAGCAGCTTGTCTAGCGGGAGCTCCTACGAGCAGTACTTC

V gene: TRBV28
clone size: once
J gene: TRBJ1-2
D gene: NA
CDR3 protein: CASSSVGRLSGYTF
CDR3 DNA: TGTGCCAGCAGTTCTGTAGGCCGACTGTCTGGCTACACCTTC

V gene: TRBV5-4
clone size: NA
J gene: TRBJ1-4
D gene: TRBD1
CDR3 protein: CASSSEQGAFEKLFF
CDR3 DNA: TGTGCCAGCAGCTCGGAGCAGGGGGCGTTCGAAAAACTGTTTTTT

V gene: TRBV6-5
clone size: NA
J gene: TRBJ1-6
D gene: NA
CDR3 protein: CASSYNFDSPLHF
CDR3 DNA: TGTGCCAGCAGTTACAACTTTGATTCACCCCTCCACTTT

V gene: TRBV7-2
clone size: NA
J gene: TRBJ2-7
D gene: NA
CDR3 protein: CASSPGSPILYEQYF
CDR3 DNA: TGTGCCAGCAGCCCGGGGAGCCCAATTCTCTACGAGCAGTACTTC

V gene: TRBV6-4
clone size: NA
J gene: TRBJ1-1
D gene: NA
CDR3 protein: CASSDSARGEAFF
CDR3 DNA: TGTGCCAGCAGTGACTCGGCGCGGGGTGAAGCTTTCTTT

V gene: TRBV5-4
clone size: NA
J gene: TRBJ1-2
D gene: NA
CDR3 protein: CASSTTGGRGYGYTF
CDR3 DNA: TGTGCCAGCAGCACAACAGGCGGAAGGGGCTATGGCTACACCTTC

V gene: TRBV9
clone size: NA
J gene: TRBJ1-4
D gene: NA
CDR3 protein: CASSVGSPGATNEKLFF
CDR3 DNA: TGTGCCAGCAGCGTGGGGTCCCCAGGCGCAACTAATGAAAAACTGTTTTTT

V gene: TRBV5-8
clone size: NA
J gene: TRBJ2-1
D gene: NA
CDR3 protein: CASSRVASSVNEQFF
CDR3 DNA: TGTGCCAGCAGCCGGGTAGCTTCATCGGTTAATGAGCAGTTCTTC

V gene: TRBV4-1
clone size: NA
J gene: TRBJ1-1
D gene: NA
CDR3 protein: CASSQDQKAFF
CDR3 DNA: TGCGCCAGCAGCCAAGATCAGAAAGCTTTCTTT

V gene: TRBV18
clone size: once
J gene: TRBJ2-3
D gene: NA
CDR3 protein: CASSRALDGNTDTQYF
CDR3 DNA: TGTGCCAGCTCACGAGCCCTGGACGGAAACACAGATACGCAGTATTTT

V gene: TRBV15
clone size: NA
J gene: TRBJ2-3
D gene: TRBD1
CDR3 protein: CATSRGQGDTQYF
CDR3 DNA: TGTGCCACCAGCAGAGGACAGGGCGATACGCAGTATTTT

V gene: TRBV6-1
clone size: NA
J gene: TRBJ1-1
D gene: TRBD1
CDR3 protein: CASSKDRGGTEAFF
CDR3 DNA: TGTGCCAGCAGTAAGGACAGGGGAGGCACTGAAGCTTTCTTT

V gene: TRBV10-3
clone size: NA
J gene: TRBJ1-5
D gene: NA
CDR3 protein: CAISDLKTGQPQHF
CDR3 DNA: TGTGCCATCAGTGATCTAAAGACAGGTCAGCCCCAGCATTTT

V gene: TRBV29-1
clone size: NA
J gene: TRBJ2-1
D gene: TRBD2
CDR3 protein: CSAGSGRAVVEQFF
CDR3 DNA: TGCAGCGCCGGGAGCGGGAGGGCCGTGGTTGAGCAGTTCTTC

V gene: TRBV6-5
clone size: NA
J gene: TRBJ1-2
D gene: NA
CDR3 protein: CASSSSQDYGYTF
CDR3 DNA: TGTGCCAGCAGTTCCTCCCAAGATTATGGCTACACCTTC

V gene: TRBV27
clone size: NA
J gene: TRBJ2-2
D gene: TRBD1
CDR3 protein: CASSFLGQRNTGELFF
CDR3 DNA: TGTGCCAGCAGTTTCCTGGGACAGAGGAACACCGGGGAGCTGTTTTTT

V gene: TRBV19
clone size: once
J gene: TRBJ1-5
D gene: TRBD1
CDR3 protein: CASSIGQGGGWQPQHF
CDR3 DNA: TGTGCCAGTAGTATCGGACAGGGCGGAGGGTGGCAGCCCCAGCATTTT

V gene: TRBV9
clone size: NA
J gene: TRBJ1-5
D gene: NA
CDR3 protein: CASSVEGWNQPQHF
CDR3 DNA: TGTGCCAGCAGCGTAGAGGGGTGGAATCAGCCCCAGCATTTT

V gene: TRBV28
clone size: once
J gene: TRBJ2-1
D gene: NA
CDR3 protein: CASSLRWVEQFF
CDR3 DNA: TGTGCCAGCAGTTTACGATGGGTTGAGCAGTTCTTC

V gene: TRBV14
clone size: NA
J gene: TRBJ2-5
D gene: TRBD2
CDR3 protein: CASSQFRDYSAQYF
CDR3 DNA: TGTGCCAGCAGCCAGTTCCGGGACTACTCGGCCCAGTACTTC

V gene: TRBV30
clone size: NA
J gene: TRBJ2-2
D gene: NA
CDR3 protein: CAWSHGDRRTGELFF
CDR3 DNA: TGTGCCTGGTCCCACGGAGACCGACGGACCGGGGAGCTGTTTTTT

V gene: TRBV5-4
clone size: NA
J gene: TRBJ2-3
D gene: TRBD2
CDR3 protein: CASTTLAGGWGDTQYF
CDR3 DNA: TGTGCCAGCACAACCCTAGCGGGAGGCTGGGGAGATACGCAGTATTTT

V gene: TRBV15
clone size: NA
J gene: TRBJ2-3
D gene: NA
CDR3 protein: CATSRIGPNARRRSTDTQYF
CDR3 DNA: TGTGCCACCAGCAGAATAGGGCCGAACGCCAGGCGGAGGAGCACAGATACGCAGTATTTT

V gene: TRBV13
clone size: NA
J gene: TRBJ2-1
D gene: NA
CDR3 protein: CASSSETSTPRREQFF
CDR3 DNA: TGTGCCAGCAGCTCCGAGACCTCTACCCCAAGGAGAGAGCAGTTCTTC

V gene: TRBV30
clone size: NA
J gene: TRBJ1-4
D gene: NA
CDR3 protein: CAWSLGAFNEKLFF
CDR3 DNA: TGTGCCTGGAGTCTCGGTGCCTTTAATGAAAAACTGTTTTTT

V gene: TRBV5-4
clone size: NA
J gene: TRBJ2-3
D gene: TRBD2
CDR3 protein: CASSLRVAGVTDTQYF
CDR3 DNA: TGTGCCAGCAGCTTGAGGGTAGCGGGAGTCACAGATACGCAGTATTTT